What follows describes a single T cell receptor beta chain. Its antigen remains unknown. PCR used 60 Vbeta primers and 13 Jbeta primers. Using immunoSEQ multiplex PCR, the repertoire was profiled, and TCRdb retains in-frame clones only, with some absent. The ten most abundant clones cover less than 1% of a sample with 200,000 to 250,000 clones. The data originate from a study of cytomegalovirus exposure and HLA in healthy donors. The study's findings and limits: Reportedly, diagnosis of cytomegalovirus status by the classifier showed high specificity and sensitivity. Clonal expansion was found to be greater in HLA-associated TCR beta chains than in equally common others in a later analysis.

The germline V and J ends were trimmed by 6 bases and 0 bases, with 8 bases remaining between them. Germline CDR1 reads SNHLY; CDR2 reads FYNNEI. The CDR3 spans 13 residues. Material: PBMCs. The sequence was collected from a woman in her 30s in good health and CMV-seropositive. The V call is TRBV2, the J call TRBJ1-1; possible D gene TRBD1, 6 bases. The DNA of the CDR3 is TGTGCCAGCAGGGACAGTATGAACACTGAAGCTTTCTTT. The encoded protein is CASRDSMNTEAFF.